This TCR beta chain came from a study of OX40 agonist ivuxolimab in advanced cancers. Study-level background: The dose-escalation group included hepatocellular carcinoma, melanoma, renal cell carcinoma and head and neck cancer. With a range of 23 to 79, age averaged approximately 60 years, and roughly 80% were male. Study-wide results and limits: On average, CD8+ T cells had more expanded clones than CD4+. Partial responders at 0.1-3.0 mg/kg had among the lowest clonal expansion.

This clone is medium-sized within its sample. Its antigen remains unidentified. TCRdb's table, derived via immunoSEQ multiplex PCR, lists solely in-frame clones and lacks some. Found here are 35,000 to 50,000 clones, roughly 90% of them singletons; the top ten hold around 20%. In germline, CDR1 is SGHTA, CDR2 FQGTGA. The CDR3 is 13 residues long. V was cut by 5 bases and J by 2 bases, with 9 bases left in between. The clonotype comes from an adult with an advanced solid tumor such as melanoma, head and neck, liver or kidney cancer. The sample was CD4+ or CD8+ T cells sorted from blood, taken in a trial of the OX40 agonist ivuxolimab. V and J are TRBV7-3 and TRBJ1-1; weak D call: TRBD1 (6 bases). The CDR3 DNA follows: TGTGCCAGCAGCGTGGACAGAAACACTGAAGCTTTCTTT. Translated: CASSVDRNTEAFF.